Each of the 5 T cell receptor beta chains below was sequenced from the same sample in a study of tumor-infiltrating lymphocytes in primary liver carcinoma. TCR beta cDNA was reverse-transcribed from about 0.45 ug of total RNA. The reaction used a constant-region primer and ProtoScript II reverse transcriptase. What produced the TCR beta libraries was three nested multiplex PCR rounds using slightly modified ARM-PCR. The opening two PCR rounds, 10 cycles each, paired TRBV1-TRBV30 forward primers with a C-beta reverse primer. One entry per CDR3 protein, called by TCRdb with MiXCR from the multiplex PCR reads. The profile shows 50,000 to 60,000 distinct CDR3 sequences, about 78% of them singletons. Joint extraction of RNA and DNA used roughly 20-33 mg of bulk tissue that was unsorted. What was sequenced was liver tumor tissue from sampling region 5. Regarding subset: tumor region T5, tumor centre. The receptors shown here come from a man in his forties or fifties with primary liver carcinoma and hepatitis B virus infection.

The table lists this clonotype with many counts. The chain is built from TRBV5-4 and TRBJ2-7, with a weak D call TRBD2 (5 bases). V was cut by 4 bases and J by 6 bases, with 17 bases left in between. The CDR3 sequence is 14 residues long. The V gene's germline CDR1 is SGHNT and CDR2 YYREEE (reference sequence). The CDR3 loop reads CASSLDEGHSEQYF. CDR3 nucleotides: TGTGCCAGCAGCCTTGACGAGGGCCATAGCGAGCAGTACTTC. Full variable domain (remainder filled in from reference TRBV5-4 and TRBJ2-7): ETGVTQSPTHLIKTRGQQVTLRCSSQSGHNTVSWYQQALGQGPQFIFQYYREEENGRGNFPPRFSGLQFPNYSSELNVNALELDDSALYLCASSLDEGHSEQYFGPGTRLTVT.

On this clonotype itself: Mismatch with germline at one junction end may stem from a read error. The chain employs TRBV5-6 and TRBJ2-2; possible D gene TRBD2, 7 bases. CDR1 is SGHDT, CDR2 YYEEEE, per germline. CDR3 length: 15 residues. The chain's CDR3 is CANSSGGLDTGELYF. The DNA for the CDR3 is TGTGCCAACAGCTCCGGGGGGCTTGACACCGGGGAGTTGTATTTT. The whole variable domain, filled in from reference TRBV5-6 and TRBJ2-2, reads DAGVTQSPTHLIKTRGQQVTLRCSPKSGHDTVSWYQQALGQGPQFIFQYYEEEERQRGNFPDRFSGHQFPNYSSELNVNALLLGDSALYLCANSSGGLDTGELYFGEGSRLTVL.

A remark on this clonotype: A read error is likely, as this CDR3 ends without the conserved phenylalanine or tryptophan. The rearrangement links TRBV5-1 to TRBJ2-5, with D uncertain. CDR1 and CDR2 (germline): SGHRS, YFSETQ. The CDR3 runs 11 residues. CDR3 protein: CARSSQETQYL. CDR3 nucleotides: TGCGCCAGGAGCTCCCAAGAGACCCAGTACCTC.

This clonotype was seen a few times. The J gene is TRBJ2-5, the V gene TRBV6-1, with D possibly called TRBD1 or TRBD2 (5 bases each). Germline CDR1 is MNHNS and CDR2 is SASEGT. The CDR3 is made up of 15 amino acids. V was clipped by 6 bases and J by 9 bases, with 23 bases between them. The CDR3 sequence is CASSPARGMVQAQYF. The CDR3 nucleotides read TGTGCCAGCAGCCCCGCGAGGGGTATGGTGCAGGCCCAGTACTTC.

A note on this clonotype: Given the absence of the conserved phenylalanine or tryptophan at the CDR3 end, a read error is likely. The CDR3 coding sequence is TGTGCCAGCAGATTGGCCGGGAGCCAAGAGACCCAGTACTTG. Translating it yields CASRLAGSQETQYL. The chain joins TRBV5-6 to TRBJ2-5, with a possible D match to TRBD2 (6 bases). The length of the CDR3 is 14 residues. Germline CDR1 SGHDT, CDR2 YYEEEE.